This TCR beta chain is drawn from a study of T-cell reconstitution after alpha-beta-depleted transplantation in children. Regarding the study as a whole: Fresh T-cell production supplied most of the T-cell counts and diversity seen one year after transplant. Surviving recipient T cells and thymic progenitors underlay high day-60 TCRbeta diversity in some patients.

During its preparation, the TCRbeta library received unique molecular identifiers. One entry per CDR3 protein results from TCRdb running MiXCR on the PCR reads. The data hold around 370,000 distinct CDR3 sequences, with 15% to 20% observed a single time. The V gene's germline CDR1 is DFQATT and CDR2 SNEGSKA (reference sequence). Trimming left V 4 bases short and J 7 bases short, with 26 bases between. The CDR3 has 17 amino acids. This clonotype turned up a few times. Antigen unknown. This sequence was found in a male patient between 2 and 15 years old who had a stem cell transplant for acute lymphoblastic leukemia, so the T cells may come from the graft donor. The J gene is TRBJ2-1, the V gene TRBV20-1, with D perhaps TRBD2 (5 bases). The specimen was PBMCs, mostly from graft donor cells, collected 360 days after TCRalphabeta/CD19-depleted stem cell transplant. The CDR3 region is CSATNPQRRGLGNEQFF. The DNA of the CDR3 is TGCAGTGCTACCAATCCACAGCGGCGAGGCCTCGGAAATGAGCAGTTCTTC.